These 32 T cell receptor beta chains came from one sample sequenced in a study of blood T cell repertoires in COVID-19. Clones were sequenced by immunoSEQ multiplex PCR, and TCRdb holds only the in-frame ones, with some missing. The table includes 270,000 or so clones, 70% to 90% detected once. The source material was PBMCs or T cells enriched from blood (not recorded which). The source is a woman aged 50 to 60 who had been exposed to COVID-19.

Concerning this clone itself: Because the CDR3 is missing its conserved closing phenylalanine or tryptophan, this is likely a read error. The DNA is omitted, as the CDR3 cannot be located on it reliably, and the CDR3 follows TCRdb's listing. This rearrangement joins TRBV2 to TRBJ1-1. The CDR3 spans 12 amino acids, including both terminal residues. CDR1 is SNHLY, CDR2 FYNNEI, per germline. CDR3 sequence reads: CASSEALRGVPL.

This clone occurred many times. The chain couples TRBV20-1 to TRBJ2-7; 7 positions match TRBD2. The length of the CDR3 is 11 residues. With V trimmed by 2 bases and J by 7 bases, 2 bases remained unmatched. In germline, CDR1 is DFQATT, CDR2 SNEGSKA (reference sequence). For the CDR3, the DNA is TGCAGTGCTAGACTCGGGAGGGAGCAGTACTTC. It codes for CSARLGREQYF.

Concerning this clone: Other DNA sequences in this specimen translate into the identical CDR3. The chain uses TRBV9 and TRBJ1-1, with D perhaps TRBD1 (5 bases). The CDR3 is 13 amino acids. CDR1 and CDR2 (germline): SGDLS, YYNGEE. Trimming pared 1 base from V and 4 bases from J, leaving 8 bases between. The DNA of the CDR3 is TGTGCCAGCAGCGTAAGTCAGGGCACTGAAGCTTTCTTT. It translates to CASSVSQGTEAFF.

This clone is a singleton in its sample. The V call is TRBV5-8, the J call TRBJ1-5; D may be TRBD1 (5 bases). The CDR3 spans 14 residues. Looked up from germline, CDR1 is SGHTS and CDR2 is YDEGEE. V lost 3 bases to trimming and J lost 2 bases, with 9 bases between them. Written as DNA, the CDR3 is TGTGCCAGCAGCTCAAAAGGGGGCAATCAGCCCCAGCATTTT. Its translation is CASSSKGGNQPQHF.

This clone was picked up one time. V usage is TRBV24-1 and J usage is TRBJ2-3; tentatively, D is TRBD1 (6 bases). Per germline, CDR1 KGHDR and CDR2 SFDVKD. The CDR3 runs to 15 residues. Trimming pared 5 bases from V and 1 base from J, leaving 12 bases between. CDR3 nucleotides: TGTGCCACCAGTGGTTACAGGGACGGCACAGATACGCAGTATTTT. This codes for CATSGYRDGTDTQYF.

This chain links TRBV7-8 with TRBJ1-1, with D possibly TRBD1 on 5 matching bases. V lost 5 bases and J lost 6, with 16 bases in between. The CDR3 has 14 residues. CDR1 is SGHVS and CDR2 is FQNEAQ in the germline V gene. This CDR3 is CASSPIGGGAEAFF. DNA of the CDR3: TGTGCCAGCAGCCCAATTGGGGGAGGAGCTGAAGCTTTCTTT.

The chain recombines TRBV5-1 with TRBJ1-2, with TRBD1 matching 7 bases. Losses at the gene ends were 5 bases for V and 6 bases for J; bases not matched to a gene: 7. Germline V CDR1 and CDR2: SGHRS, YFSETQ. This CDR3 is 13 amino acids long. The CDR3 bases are TGCGCCAGCAGACCGGACAGGTTAGATGGCTACACCTTC. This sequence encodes CASRPDRLDGYTF. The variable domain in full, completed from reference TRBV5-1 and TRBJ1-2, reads KAGVTQTPRYLIKTRGQQVTLSCSPISGHRSVSWYQQTPGQGLQFLFEYFSETQRNKGNFPGRFSGRQFSNSRSEMNVSTLELGDSALYLCASRPDRLDGYTFGSGTRLTVV.

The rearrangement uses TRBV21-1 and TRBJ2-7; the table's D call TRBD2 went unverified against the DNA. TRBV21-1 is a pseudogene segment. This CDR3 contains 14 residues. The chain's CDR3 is CASSIAGANYEQYF. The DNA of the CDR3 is TGTGCCAGCAGCATCGCGGGGGCGAACTACGAGCAGTACTTC.

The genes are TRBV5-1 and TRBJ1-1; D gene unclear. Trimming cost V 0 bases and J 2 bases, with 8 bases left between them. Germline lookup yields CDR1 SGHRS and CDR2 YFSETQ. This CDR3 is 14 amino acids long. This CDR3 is CASSLGHPNTEAFF. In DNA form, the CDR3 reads TGCGCCAGCAGCTTGGGACATCCCAACACTGAAGCTTTCTTT.

In nucleotides, the CDR3 is TGTGCCAGCAGCCACTTGGTCAGTGAGCAGTACTTC. Its translation: CASSHLVSEQYF. The rearrangement links TRBV3-1 (or the pseudogene TRBV3-2) to TRBJ2-7, with D unclear. V was cut by 3 bases and J by 7 bases, with 10 bases left in between. The germline V gene encodes CDR1 LGHDT and CDR2 YNNKEL (reference sequence). The CDR3 sequence is 12 residues long.

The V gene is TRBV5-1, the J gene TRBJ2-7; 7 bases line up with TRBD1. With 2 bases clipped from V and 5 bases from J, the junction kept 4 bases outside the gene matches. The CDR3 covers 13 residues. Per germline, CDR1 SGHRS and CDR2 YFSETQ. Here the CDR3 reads CASSLRQGHEQYF. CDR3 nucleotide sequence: TGCGCCAGCAGCTTACGACAGGGCCACGAGCAGTACTTC.

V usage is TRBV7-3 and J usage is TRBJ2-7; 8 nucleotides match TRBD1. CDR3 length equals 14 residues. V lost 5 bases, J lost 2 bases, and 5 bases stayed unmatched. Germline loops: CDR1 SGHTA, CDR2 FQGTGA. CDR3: CASSPSGGPYEQYF. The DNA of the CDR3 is TGTGCCAGCAGCCCCTCAGGGGGCCCCTACGAGCAGTACTTC.

In DNA form, the CDR3 reads TGCAGCGTGGACCAGGGGCTGGGCACTGAAGCTTTCTTT. This sequence encodes CSVDQGLGTEAFF. The V call is TRBV29-1, the J call TRBJ1-1, with a tentative D call TRBD1 (6 bases). From germline, CDR1 is SQVTM and CDR2 ANQGSEA. The CDR3 runs to 13 residues. Trimming stripped 6 bases from V and 4 bases from J, with 15 bases between. The full variable domain, with the rest looked up from reference TRBV29-1 and TRBJ1-1, is SAVISQKPSRDICQRGTSLTIQCQVDSQVTMMFWYRQQPGQSLTLIATANQGSEATYESGFVIDKFPISRPNLTFSTLTVSNMSPEDSSIYLCSVDQGLGTEAFFGQGTRLTVV.

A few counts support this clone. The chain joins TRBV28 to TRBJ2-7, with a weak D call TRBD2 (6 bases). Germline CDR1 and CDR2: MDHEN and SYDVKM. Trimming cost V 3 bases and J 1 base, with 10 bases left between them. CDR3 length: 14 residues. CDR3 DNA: TGTGCCAGCAGTTTTACGGGGGAATCCTACGAGCAGTACTTC. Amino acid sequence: CASSFTGESYEQYF. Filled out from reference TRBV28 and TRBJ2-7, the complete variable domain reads DVKVTQSSRYLVKRTGEKVFLECVQDMDHENMFWYRQDPGLGLRLIYFSYDVKMKEKGDIPEGYSVSREKKERFSLILESASTNQTSMYLCASSFTGESYEQYFGPGTRLTVT.

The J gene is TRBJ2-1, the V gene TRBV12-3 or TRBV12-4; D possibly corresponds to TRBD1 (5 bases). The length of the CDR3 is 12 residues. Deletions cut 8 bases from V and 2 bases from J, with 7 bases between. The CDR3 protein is CASSGPYNEQFF. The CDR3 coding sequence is TGTGCCAGCTCAGGGCCCTACAATGAGCAGTTCTTC.

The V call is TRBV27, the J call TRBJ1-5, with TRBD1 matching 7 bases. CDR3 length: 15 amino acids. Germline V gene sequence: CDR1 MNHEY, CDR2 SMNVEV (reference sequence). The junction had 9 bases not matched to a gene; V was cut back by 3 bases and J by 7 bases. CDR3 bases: TGTGCCAGCAGTTTCGATCCAGGGGGAAGCCAGCCCCAGCATTTT. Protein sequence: CASSFDPGGSQPQHF.

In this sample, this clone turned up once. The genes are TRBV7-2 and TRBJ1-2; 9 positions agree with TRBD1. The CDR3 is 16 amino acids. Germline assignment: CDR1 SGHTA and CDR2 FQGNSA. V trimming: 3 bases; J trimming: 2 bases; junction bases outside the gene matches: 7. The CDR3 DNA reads TGTGCCAGCAGCTTGAGGCCACAGGGGGCAAACTATGGCTACACCTTC. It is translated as CASSLRPQGANYGYTF.

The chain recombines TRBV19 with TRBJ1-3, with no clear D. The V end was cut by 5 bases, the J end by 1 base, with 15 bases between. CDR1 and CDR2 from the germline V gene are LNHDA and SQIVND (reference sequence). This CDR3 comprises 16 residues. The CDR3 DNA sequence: TGTGCCAGTAGTGACTTCCGAGGGCTATCTGGAAACACCATATATTTT. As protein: CASSDFRGLSGNTIYF.

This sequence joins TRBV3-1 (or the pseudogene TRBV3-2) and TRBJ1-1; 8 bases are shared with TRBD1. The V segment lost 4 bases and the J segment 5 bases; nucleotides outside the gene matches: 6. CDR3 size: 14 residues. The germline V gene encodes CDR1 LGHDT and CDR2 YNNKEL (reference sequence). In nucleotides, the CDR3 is TGTGCCAGCAGCCCCCGACAGGGGCGGACTGAAGCTTTCTTT. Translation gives CASSPRQGRTEAFF.

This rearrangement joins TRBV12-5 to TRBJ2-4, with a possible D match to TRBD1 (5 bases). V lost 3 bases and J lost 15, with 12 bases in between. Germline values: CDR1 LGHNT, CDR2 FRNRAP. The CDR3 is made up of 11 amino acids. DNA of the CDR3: TGTGCTAGTGGTTTATTAGACAGACGGTACTTC. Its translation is CASGLLDRRYF.

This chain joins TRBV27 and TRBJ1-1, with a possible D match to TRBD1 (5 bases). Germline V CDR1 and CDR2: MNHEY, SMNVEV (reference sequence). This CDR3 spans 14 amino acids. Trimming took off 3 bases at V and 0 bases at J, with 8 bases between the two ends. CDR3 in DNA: TGTGCCAGCAGTTTCGGGGGGATGAACACTGAAGCTTTCTTT. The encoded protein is CASSFGGMNTEAFF.

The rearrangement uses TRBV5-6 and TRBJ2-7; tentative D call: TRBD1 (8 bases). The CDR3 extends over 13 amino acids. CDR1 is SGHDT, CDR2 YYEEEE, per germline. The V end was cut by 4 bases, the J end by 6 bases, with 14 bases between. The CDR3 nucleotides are TGTGCCAGCAGCCAGACAGGGGAGGGCGAGCAGTACTTC. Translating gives CASSQTGEGEQYF.

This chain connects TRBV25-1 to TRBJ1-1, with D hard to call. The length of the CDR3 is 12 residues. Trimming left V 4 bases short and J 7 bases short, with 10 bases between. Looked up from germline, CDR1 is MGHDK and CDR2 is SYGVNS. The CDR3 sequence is CASSAVAGEAFF. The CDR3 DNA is TGTGCCAGCAGTGCCGTGGCAGGTGAAGCTTTCTTT.

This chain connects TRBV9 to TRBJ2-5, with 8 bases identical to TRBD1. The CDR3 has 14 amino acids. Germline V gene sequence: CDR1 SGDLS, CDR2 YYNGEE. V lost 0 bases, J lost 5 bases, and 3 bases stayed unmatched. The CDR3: CASSVGQGRETQYF. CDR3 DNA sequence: TGTGCCAGCAGCGTAGGACAGGGGAGGGAGACCCAGTACTTC.

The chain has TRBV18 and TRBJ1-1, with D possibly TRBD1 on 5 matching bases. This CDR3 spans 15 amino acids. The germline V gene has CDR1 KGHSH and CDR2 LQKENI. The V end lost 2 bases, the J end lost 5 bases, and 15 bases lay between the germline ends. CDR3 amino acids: CASSPIQGAGTEAFF. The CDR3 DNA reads TGTGCCAGCTCACCAATTCAGGGAGCGGGTACTGAAGCTTTCTTT.

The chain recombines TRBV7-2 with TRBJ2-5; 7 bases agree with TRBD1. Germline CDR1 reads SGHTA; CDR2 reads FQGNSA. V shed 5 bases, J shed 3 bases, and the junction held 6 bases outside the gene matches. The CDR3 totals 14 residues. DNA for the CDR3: TGTGCCAGCAGCCTCGCGCAGGGGGAAGAGACCCAGTACTTC. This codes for CASSLAQGEETQYF.

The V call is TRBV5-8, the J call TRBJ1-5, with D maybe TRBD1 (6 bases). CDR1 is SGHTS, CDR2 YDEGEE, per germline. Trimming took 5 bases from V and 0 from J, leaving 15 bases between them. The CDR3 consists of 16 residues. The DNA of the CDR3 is TGTGCCAGCAGGGATAAGCAGGGGTATAGCAATCAGCCCCAGCATTTT. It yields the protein CASRDKQGYSNQPQHF. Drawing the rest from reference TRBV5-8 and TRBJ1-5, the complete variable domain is EAGVTQSPTHLIKTRGQQATLRCSPISGHTSVYWYQQALGLGLQFLLWYDEGEERNRGNFPPRFSGRQFPNYSSELNVNALELEDSALYLCASRDKQGYSNQPQHFGDGTRLSIL.

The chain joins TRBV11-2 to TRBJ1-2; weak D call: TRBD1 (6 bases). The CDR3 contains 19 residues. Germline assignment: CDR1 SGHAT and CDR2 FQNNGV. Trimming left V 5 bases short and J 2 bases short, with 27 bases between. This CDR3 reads CASSRLAGGHQPHNYGYTF. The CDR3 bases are TGTGCCAGCAGCCGACTCGCGGGGGGGCATCAGCCTCACAACTATGGCTACACCTTC. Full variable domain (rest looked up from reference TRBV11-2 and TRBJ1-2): EAGVAQSPRYKIIEKRQSVAFWCNPISGHATLYWYQQILGQGPKLLIQFQNNGVVDDSQLPKDRFSAERLKGVDSTLKIQPAKLEDSAVYLCASSRLAGGHQPHNYGYTFGSGTRLTVV.

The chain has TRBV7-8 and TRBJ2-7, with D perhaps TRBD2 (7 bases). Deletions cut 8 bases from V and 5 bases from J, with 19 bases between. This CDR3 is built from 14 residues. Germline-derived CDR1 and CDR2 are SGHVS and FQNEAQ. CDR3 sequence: CASRRGGGDNEQYF. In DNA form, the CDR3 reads TGTGCCAGCCGCCGAGGGGGAGGGGACAACGAGCAGTACTTC.

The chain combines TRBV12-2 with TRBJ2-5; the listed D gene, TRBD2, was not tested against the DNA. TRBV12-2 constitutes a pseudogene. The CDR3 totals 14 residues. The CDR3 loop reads CASRLWRCLETQYF. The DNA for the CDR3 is TGTGCAAGTCGCTTATGGCGGTGTTTAGAGACCCAGTACTTC.

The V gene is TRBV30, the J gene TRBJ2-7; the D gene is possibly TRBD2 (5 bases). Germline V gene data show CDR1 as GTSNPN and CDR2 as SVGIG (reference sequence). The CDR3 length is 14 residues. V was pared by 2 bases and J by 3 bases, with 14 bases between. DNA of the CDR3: TGTGCCTGGAGTCCCCCCTCACTAGTCTACGAGCAGTACTTC. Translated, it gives CAWSPPSLVYEQYF. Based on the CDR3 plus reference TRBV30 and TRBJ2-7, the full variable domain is SQTIHQWPATLVQPVGSPLSLECTVEGTSNPNLYWYRQAAGRGLQLLFYSVGIGQISSEVPQNLSASRPQDRQFILSSKKLLLSDSGFYLCAWSPPSLVYEQYFGPGTRLTVT.

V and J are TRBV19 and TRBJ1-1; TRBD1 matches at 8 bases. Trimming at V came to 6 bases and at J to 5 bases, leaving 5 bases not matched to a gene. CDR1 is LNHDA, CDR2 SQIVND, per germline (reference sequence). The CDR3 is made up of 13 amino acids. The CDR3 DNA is TGTGCCAGTAGCGGACAGGGAAGGACTGAAGCTTTCTTT. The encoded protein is CASSGQGRTEAFF.